The 5 T cell receptor beta chains below all came from one sample that was sequenced in a study of shared clonotypes between healthy human individuals. TCRdb keeps only in-frame clones here, not all; method: immunoSEQ multiplex PCR. The sample has around 500,000 clones; 70% to 85% are singletons. Sequencing used PBMCs. The receptors here all came from a woman aged 35 to 49 in good health. Some clones in this sample may be carry-over from other donors' samples.

Comment on this clone: One junction end disagrees with the germline gene, perhaps due to a read error. V and J are TRBV30 and TRBJ1-1, with D unresolved. CDR1 is GTSNPN and CDR2 is SVGIG in the germline V gene (reference sequence). The CDR3 sequence is 13 residues long. In DNA form, the CDR3 reads TGTGCCTGGAGTGTATCACGGAACACTGGAGCTTTCTTT. The encoded protein is CAWSVSRNTGAFF. Together with reference TRBV30 and TRBJ1-1, the CDR3 gives the full variable domain: SQTIHQWPATLVQPVGSPLSLECTVEGTSNPNLYWYRQAAGRGLQLLFYSVGIGQISSEVPQNLSASRPQDRQFILSSKKLLLSDSGFYLCAWSVSRNTGAFFGQGTRLTVV.

The chain links TRBV28 to TRBJ2-5; D assignment may be TRBD1 or TRBD2 (5 bases each). This CDR3 comprises 14 residues. Germline assignment: CDR1 MDHEN and CDR2 SYDVKM. Trimming removed 3 bases at V and 5 bases at J, with 13 bases between. The CDR3: CASSFPGTAETQYF. The CDR3 bases are TGTGCCAGCAGTTTCCCAGGGACGGCGGAGACCCAGTACTTC.

This clone was detected a few times. The V gene is TRBV7-9, the J gene TRBJ1-4; a weak D match, TRBD1 (5 bases). Trimming took 0 bases from V and 5 from J, leaving 7 bases between them. The CDR3 totals 14 residues. CDR1 is SEHNR and CDR2 is FQNEAQ in the germline V gene (reference sequence). CDR3 DNA: TGTGCCAGCAGCTTAGCAGACAGAAATGAAAAACTGTTTTTT. Protein: CASSLADRNEKLFF.

This clone was recorded a few times. The chain carries TRBV28 and TRBJ2-3; D not certain. The V gene's germline CDR1 is MDHEN and CDR2 SYDVKM. This CDR3 comprises 13 residues. The germline V and J ends were trimmed by 5 bases and 4 bases, with 10 bases remaining between them. The DNA for the CDR3 is TGTGCCAGCAGTGCCCGGACCCCAGATACGCAGTATTTT. Encoded protein: CASSARTPDTQYF.

With respect to this clone: This likely stems from a read error, as it lies one base from a far larger clone. The chain carries TRBV15 and TRBJ2-6; D is ambiguous. Germline CDR1 LNHNV, CDR2 YYDKDF (reference sequence). The CDR3 has 15 residues. Trimming took off 0 bases at V and 0 bases at J, with 3 bases between the two ends. As DNA, the CDR3 is TGTGCCACCAGCAGAGATACCTCTGGGGCCAACGTCCTGACTTTC. This gives the protein CATSRDTSGANVLTF. The full variable domain, rest sourced from reference TRBV15 and TRBJ2-6, is DAMVIQNPRYQVTQFGKPVTLSCSQTLNHNVMYWYQQKSSQAPKLLFHYYDKDFNNEADTPDNFQSRRPNTSFCFLDIRSPGLGDTAMYLCATSRDTSGANVLTFGAGSRLTVL.